The entry below gives a single TCR beta chain sequence along with its context. Antigen specificity is unknown. Germline-derived CDR1 and CDR2 are SGDLS and YYNGEE. The CDR3 has 15 residues. V was cut by 0 bases and J by 5 bases, with 14 bases left in between. The data were produced by immunoSEQ multiplex PCR, yet TCRdb's version contains in-frame clones alone and is incomplete. This sample has around 3,600 clones; 20% to 25% occur once, and the top ten carry around 8.6%. This specimen comes from a study of T cells in localized non-small cell lung cancer. Study-level points and caveats: T cell clonality was highest in uninvolved adjacent lung, above tumor. Multi-region tumor sequencing was not done, so intratumor heterogeneity could not be excluded.

This TCR came from a woman aged 35-75 years with stage I lung adenocarcinoma. The material sequenced was lung tumor tissue, taken before any cancer treatment. The chain recombines TRBV9 with TRBJ2-5; D perhaps matches TRBD2 (5 bases). In DNA, the CDR3 is TGTGCCAGCAGCGTAGATTCTAGCTTCCTGGAGACCCAGTACTTC. Its translation is CASSVDSSFLETQYF.